This T cell receptor (beta chain) was profiled in a study of CD8 T cells in Susac syndrome. A quantity of about 0.5 to 1 ug RNA underwent reverse transcription using random hexamers. Coverage of TCR beta CDR3 amplification by immunoSEQ multiplex PCR extended to 54 Vbeta and 13 Jbeta. TCRdb independently ran MiXCR on the immunoSEQ multiplex PCR reads; one entry per CDR3 protein. Of about 180,000 distinct CDR3 sequences listed, approximately 96% are singletons. CDR3 length: 11 residues. Per the germline V gene, CDR1 is SQVTM and CDR2 is ANQGSEA. J gave up 3 bases and V 7 bases, and 3 bases lay outside the gene matches. Sequencing of TCR beta was carried out in blood CD8+ and CD4+ T cells. TEMRA cells were enriched by FACS, and CD4+ and CD8+ T cells were negatively isolated.

The sequence was obtained from a human donor with multiple sclerosis. The sample consisted of CD8+ T cells from PBMCs. V is TRBV29-1 and J is TRBJ2-7; 7 bases line up with TRBD1. CDR3 protein: CSAAGGYEQYF. The DNA for the CDR3 is TGCAGCGCCGCAGGGGGCTACGAGCAGTACTTC.